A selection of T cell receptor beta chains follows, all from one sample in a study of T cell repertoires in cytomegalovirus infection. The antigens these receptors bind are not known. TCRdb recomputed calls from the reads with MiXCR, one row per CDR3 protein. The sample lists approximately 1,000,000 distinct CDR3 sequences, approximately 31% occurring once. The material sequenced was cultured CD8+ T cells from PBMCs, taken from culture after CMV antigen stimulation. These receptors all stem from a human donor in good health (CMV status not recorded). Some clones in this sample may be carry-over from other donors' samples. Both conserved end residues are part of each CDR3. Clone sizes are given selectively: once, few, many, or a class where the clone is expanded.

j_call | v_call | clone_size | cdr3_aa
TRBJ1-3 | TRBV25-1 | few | CASSDSPGTGRNTIYF
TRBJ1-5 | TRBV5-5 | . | CASSRAGSQPQHF
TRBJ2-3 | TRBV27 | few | CASSPYPLSTDTQYF
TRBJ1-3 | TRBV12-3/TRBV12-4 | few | CASSPLGQGPGNTIYF
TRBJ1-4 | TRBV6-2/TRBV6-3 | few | CASSRGPQLFF
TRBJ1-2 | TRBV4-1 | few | CASSQEAAGGGGYTF
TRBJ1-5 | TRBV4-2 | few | CASSQERQGSQPQHF
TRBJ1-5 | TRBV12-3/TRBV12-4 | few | CASSPRILYSNQPQHF
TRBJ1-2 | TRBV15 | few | CATSTTGYGYGYTF
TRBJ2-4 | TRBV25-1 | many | CASSDPDRDYPKNIQYF
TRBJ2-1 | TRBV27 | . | CASSLIRGSYNEQFF
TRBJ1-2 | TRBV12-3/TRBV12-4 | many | CASSPGGGGGYTF
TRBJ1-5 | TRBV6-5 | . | CASSSDGYNNQPQHF
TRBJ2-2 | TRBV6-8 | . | CASSYNSYTGELFF
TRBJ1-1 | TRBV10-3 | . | CAISDSTLDTEAFF
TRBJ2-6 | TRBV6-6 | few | CASSYSTGPGANVLTF
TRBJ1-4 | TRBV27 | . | CASSRQGLNEKLFF
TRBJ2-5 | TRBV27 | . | CANRGGEETQYF
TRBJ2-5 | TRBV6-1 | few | CASSERQIQETQYF
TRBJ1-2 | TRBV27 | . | CAGSPGTGGNYGYTF
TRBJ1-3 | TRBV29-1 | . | CSAFTDSGNTIYF
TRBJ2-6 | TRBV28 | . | CASERGPSSGANILTF
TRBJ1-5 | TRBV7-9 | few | CASSLAWQGGNQPQHF
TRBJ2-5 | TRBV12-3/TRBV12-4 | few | CASNRGRRETQYF
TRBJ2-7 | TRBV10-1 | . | CASNTTGDEQYF